This is a list of T cell receptor beta chains from one sample in a study of human T cells and chemical hapten exposure. TCRdb independently ran MiXCR on the RACE reads; one entry per CDR3 protein. The data hold around 250,000 distinct CDR3 sequences, with 7.5% to 9% observed a single time. The specimen comprised whole blood, sampled in connection with sensitization to the hapten diphenylcyclopropenone (DPC). The receptors originated from a woman aged 40 to 50 with alopecia areata. Some clones in this sample may be carry-over from other donors' samples. Both conserved end residues are part of each CDR3. A D gene is named only where the DNA matches it firmly. The size of a clone is reported for some rows only, either as once, few or many, or as a class for expanded clones.

medium-sized | TRBJ1-2 | TRBV28 | NA | CASSLPGHPNYGYTF | TGTGCCAGCAGTCTCCCGGGACATCCTAACTATGGCTACACCTTC
NA | TRBJ2-7 | TRBV24-1 | TRBD1 | CATSDHNRGDEQYF | TGTGCCACCAGTGATCACAACAGGGGAGACGAGCAGTACTTC
few | TRBJ1-4 | TRBV7-9 | NA | CASSLRGDEKLFF | TGTGCCAGCAGCTTAAGAGGGGATGAAAAACTGTTTTTT
NA | TRBJ2-4 | TRBV4-1 | TRBD1 | CASSQDPPLTGNIQYF | TGCGCCAGCAGCCAAGATCCCCCCTTGACAGGGAACATTCAGTACTTC
NA | TRBJ2-3 | TRBV4-3 | NA | CASSQDPVGHTDTQYF | TGCGCCAGCAGCCAAGATCCCGTAGGGCACACAGATACGCAGTATTTT
few | TRBJ1-1 | TRBV18 | TRBD1 | CASSPDRGTEAFF | TGTGCCAGCTCACCCGACAGGGGCACTGAAGCTTTCTTT
few | TRBJ2-5 | TRBV5-6 | NA | CASSLVGSTRETQYF | TGTGCCAGCAGCTTGGTAGGGAGTACTAGAGAGACCCAGTACTTC
NA | TRBJ2-3 | TRBV12-3/TRBV12-4 | TRBD2 | CASSFLGTSGDTQYF | TGTGCCAGCAGTTTTTTAGGTACTAGCGGAGATACGCAGTATTTT
many | TRBJ1-1 | TRBV12-3/TRBV12-4 | TRBD1 | CASSLVQTGKGAFF | TGTGCCAGCAGTTTAGTACAGACAGGGAAGGGGGCTTTCTTT
NA | TRBJ1-6 | TRBV18 | NA | CASSYKENSPLHF | TGTGCCAGCTCCTATAAAGAAAATTCACCCCTCCACTTT
many | TRBJ2-7 | TRBV20-1 | TRBD1 | CSALDRGYSPHEQYF | TGCAGTGCTTTGGACAGGGGGTACTCCCCTCACGAGCAGTACTTC
few | TRBJ2-1 | TRBV7-9 | NA | CASSLVAVYNEQFF | TGTGCCAGCAGCTTAGTTGCGGTTTACAATGAGCAGTTCTTC
NA | TRBJ2-1 | TRBV12-3/TRBV12-4 | NA | CASSFRRGGPNEQFF | TGTGCCAGCAGTTTCCGCCGGGGAGGCCCCAATGAGCAGTTCTTC
many | TRBJ1-5 | TRBV9 | NA | CASSVGGYGQPQHF | TGTGCCAGCAGCGTGGGAGGGTATGGACAGCCCCAGCATTTT
many | TRBJ2-1 | TRBV4-2 | NA | CASSQPQGDNEQFF | TGTGCCAGCAGCCAACCACAGGGAGACAATGAGCAGTTCTTC
NA | TRBJ2-3 | TRBV11-2 | NA | CASSLLEDTQYF | TGTGCCAGCAGCTTGCTGGAAGATACGCAGTATTTT
few | TRBJ2-7 | TRBV5-6 | TRBD1 | CASINSRDRDPYEQYF | TGTGCCAGCATCAACTCGAGGGACAGGGATCCCTACGAGCAGTACTTC
NA | TRBJ2-2 | TRBV7-2 | TRBD2 | CASRSSGSPGELFF | TGTGCCAGCAGGTCTAGCGGGAGTCCCGGGGAGCTGTTTTTT
few | TRBJ2-1 | TRBV19 | NA | CASSMRSVGGLEFF | TGTGCCAGTAGTATGAGGTCCGTGGGCGGCCTCGAGTTCTTC
many | TRBJ2-1 | TRBV6-2/TRBV6-3 | TRBD2 | CASSLAGAGYNEQFF | TGTGCCAGCAGCTTAGCGGGAGCTGGTTACAATGAGCAGTTCTTC
NA | TRBJ1-2 | TRBV3-1 | TRBD1 | CASSQDFQGGYGYTF | TGTGCCAGCAGCCAAGATTTCCAGGGGGGCTATGGCTACACCTTC
NA | TRBJ1-2 | TRBV18 | TRBD1 | CASSPDGQGRYGYTF | TGTGCCAGCTCACCAGACGGACAGGGGAGGTATGGCTACACCTTC
NA | TRBJ2-3 | TRBV12-3/TRBV12-4 | TRBD2 | CASSPGLAGVTDTQYF | TGTGCCAGCAGTCCGGGACTAGCGGGAGTGACAGATACGCAGTATTTT
few | TRBJ2-1 | TRBV14 | NA | CASSQDTGAVYNEQFF | TGTGCCAGCAGCCAAGATACGGGCGCCGTTTACAATGAGCAGTTCTTC
NA | TRBJ2-7 | TRBV12-3/TRBV12-4 | NA | CASSLLPQEQYF | TGTGCCAGCAGTTTACTCCCTCAAGAGCAGTACTTC
NA | TRBJ2-4 | TRBV6-2/TRBV6-3 | NA | CATRGAGNIQYF | TGTGCCACCCGCGGAGCGGGAAACATTCAGTACTTC
NA | TRBJ2-3 | TRBV10-3 | TRBD2 | CAISESREGGTQYF | TGTGCCATCAGTGAGTCGCGGGAGGGCGGTACGCAGTATTTT